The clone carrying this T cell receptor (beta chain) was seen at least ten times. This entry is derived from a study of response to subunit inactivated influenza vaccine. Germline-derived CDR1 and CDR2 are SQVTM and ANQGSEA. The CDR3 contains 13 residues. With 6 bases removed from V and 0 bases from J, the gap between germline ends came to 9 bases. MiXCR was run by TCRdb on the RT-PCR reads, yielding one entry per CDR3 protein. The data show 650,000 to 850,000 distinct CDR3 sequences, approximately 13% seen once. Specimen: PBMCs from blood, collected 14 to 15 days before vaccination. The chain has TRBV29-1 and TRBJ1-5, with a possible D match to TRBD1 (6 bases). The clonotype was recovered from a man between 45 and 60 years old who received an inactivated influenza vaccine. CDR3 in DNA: TGCAGCGTCTCAGGGGATAGCAATCAGCCCCAGCATTTT. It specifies CSVSGDSNQPQHF.